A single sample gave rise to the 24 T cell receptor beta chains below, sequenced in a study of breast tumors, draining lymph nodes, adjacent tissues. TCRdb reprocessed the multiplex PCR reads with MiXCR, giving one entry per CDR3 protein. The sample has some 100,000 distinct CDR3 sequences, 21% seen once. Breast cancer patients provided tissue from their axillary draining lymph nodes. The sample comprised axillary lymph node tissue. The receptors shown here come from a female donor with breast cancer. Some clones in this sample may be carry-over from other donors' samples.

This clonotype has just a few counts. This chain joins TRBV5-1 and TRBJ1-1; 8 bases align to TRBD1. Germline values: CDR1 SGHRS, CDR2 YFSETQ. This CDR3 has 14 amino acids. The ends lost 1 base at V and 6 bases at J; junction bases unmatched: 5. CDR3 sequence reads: CASSLQGASPEAFF. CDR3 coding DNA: TGCGCCAGCAGCTTGCAGGGGGCGTCCCCTGAAGCTTTCTTT.

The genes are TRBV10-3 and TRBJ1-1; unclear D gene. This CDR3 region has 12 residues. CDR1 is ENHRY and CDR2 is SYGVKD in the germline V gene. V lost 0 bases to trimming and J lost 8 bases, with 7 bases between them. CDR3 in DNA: TGTGCCATCAGTGAGTCCGGGGTCGAAGCTTTCTTT. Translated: CAISESGVEAFF.

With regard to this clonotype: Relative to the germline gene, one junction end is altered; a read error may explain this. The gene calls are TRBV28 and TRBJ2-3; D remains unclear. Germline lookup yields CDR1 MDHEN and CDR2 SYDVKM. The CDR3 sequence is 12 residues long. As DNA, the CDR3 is TGTGCCAGCAGCTACAGCACAGCTACGCAGTATTTT. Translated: CASSYSTATQYF.

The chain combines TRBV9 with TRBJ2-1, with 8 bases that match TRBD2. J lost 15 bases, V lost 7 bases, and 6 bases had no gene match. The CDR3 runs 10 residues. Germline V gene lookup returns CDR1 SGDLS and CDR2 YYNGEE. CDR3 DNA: TGTGCCAGCCCCGCGGGGGGACGGTTCTTC. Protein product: CASPAGGRFF.

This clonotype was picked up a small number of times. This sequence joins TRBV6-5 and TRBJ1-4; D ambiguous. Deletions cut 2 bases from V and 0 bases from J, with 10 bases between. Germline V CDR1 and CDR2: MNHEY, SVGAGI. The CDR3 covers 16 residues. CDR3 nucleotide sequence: TGTGCCAGCAGTTACAACGGGCGTACAACTAATGAAAAACTGTTTTTT. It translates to CASSYNGRTTNEKLFF.

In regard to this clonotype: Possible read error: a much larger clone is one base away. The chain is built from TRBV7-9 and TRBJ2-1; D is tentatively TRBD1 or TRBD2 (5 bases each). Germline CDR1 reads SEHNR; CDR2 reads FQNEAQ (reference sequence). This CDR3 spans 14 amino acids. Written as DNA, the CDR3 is TGTGCCAGCAGCTTAACCAGGGAGATCAATGAGCAGTCCTTC. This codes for CASSLTREINEQSF.

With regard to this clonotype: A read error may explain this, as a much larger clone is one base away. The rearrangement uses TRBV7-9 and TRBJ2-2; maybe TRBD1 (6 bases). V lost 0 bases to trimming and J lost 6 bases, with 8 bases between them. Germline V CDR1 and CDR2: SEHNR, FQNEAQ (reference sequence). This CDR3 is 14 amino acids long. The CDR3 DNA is TGTGCCAGCAGCTTAGCAGGGGGTGCCGGGGAGCTGTTTTTT. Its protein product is CASSLAGGAGELFF.

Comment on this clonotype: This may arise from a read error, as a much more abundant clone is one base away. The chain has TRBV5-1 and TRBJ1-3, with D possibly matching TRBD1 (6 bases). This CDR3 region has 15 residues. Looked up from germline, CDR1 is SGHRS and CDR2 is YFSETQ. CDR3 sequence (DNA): TGCGTCAGCAGCTGGGGGGGGGGCCAAGGAAACACCATATATTTT. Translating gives CVSSWGGGQGNTIYF.

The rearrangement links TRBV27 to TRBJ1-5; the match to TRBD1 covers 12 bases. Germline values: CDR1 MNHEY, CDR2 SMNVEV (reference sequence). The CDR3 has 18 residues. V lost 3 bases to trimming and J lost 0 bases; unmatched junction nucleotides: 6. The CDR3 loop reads CASSFRGQGAYSNQPQHF. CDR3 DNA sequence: TGTGCCAGCAGTTTTAGGGGACAGGGGGCATATAGCAATCAGCCCCAGCATTTT.

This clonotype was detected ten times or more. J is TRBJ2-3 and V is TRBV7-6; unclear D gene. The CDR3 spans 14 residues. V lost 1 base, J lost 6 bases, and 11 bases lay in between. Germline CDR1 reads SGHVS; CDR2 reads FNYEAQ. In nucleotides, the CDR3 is TGTGCCAGCAGCTTAGGGATGGGGATCGATACGCAGTATTTT. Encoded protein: CASSLGMGIDTQYF. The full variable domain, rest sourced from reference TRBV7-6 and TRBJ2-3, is GAGVSQSPRYKVTKRGQDVALRCDPISGHVSLYWYRQALGQGPEFLTYFNYEAQQDKSGLPNDRFSAERPEGSISTLTIQRTEQRDSAMYRCASSLGMGIDTQYFGPGTRLTVL.

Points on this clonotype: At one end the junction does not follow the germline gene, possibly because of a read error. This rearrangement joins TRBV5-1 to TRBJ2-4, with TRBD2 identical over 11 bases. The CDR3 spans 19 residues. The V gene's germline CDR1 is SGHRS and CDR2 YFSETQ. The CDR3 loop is CASSLAGLTSGVAKSIQYF. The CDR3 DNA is TGCGCCAGCAGCTTGGCCGGGCTGACTAGCGGGGTAGCCAAAAGCATTCAGTACTTC.

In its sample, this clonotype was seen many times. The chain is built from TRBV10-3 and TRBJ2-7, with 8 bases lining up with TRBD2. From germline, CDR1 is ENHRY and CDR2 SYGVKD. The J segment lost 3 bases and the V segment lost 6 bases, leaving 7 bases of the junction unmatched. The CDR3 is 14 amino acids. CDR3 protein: CAIRSSGGDYEQYF. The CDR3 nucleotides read TGTGCCATCAGATCAAGCGGGGGTGACTACGAGCAGTACTTC.

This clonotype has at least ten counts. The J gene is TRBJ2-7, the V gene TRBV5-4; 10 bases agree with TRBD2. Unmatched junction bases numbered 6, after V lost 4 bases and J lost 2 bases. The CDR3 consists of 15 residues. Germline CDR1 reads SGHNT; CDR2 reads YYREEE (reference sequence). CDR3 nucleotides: TGTGCCAGCAGCACCAGCGGGAGGGCCGCCTACGAGCAGTACTTC. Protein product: CASSTSGRAAYEQYF.

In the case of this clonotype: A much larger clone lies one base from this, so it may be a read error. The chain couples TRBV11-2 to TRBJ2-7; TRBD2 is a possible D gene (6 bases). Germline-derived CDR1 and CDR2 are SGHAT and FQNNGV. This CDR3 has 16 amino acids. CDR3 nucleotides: TGTGCCGGCAGCCAGGGACCACCGGGACTCACCTACGAGCAGTACTTC. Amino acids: CAGSQGPPGLTYEQYF.

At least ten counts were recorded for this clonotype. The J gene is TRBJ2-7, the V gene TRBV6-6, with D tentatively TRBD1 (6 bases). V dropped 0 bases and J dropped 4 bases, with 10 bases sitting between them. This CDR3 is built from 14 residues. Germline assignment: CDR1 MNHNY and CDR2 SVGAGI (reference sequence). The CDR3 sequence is CASSYSGQRYEQYF. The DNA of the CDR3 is TGTGCCAGCAGTTACTCTGGACAGAGGTACGAGCAGTACTTC.

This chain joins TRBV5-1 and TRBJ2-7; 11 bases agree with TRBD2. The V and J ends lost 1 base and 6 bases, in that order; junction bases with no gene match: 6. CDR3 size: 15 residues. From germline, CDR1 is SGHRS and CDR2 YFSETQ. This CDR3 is CASSLTSGSRVEQYF. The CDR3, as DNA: TGCGCCAGCAGCTTGACTAGCGGGAGTCGGGTCGAGCAGTACTTC.

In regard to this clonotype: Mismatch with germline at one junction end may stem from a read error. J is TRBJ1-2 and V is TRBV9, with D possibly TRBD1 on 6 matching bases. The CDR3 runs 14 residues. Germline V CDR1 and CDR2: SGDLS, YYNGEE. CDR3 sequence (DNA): TGTGCCAGCAGCCTACAGGGCGCTAACCATGGCTACACCTTC. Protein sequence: CASSLQGANHGYTF.

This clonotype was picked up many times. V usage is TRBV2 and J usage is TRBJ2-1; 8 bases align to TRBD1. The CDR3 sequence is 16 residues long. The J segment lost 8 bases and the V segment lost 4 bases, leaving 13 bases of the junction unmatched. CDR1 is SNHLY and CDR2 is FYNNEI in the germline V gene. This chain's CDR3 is CASSVLRQGAFHEQFF. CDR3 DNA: TGTGCCAGCAGTGTGCTTAGGCAGGGGGCCTTCCATGAGCAGTTCTTC. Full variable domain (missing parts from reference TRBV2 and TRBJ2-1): EPEVTQTPSHQVTQMGQEVILRCVPISNHLYFYWYRQILGQKVEFLVSFYNNEISEKSEIFDDQFSVERPDGSNFTLKIRSTKLEDSAMYFCASSVLRQGAFHEQFFGPGTRLTVL.

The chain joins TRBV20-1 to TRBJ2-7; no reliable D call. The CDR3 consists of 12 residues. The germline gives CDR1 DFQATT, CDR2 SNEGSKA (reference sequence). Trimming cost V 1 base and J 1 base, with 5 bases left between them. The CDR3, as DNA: TGCAGTGCTAGAGTTGGATCCTACGAGCAGTACTTC. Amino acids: CSARVGSYEQYF.

This CDR3 reads CATKDRIWTEAFF. Here the CDR3 DNA reads TGCGCCACCAAGGACAGAATCTGGACTGAAGCTTTCTTT. This rearrangement joins TRBV4-1 to TRBJ1-1, with D perhaps matching TRBD1 (6 bases). This CDR3 contains 13 residues. V was cut by 10 bases and J by 5 bases, with 17 bases left in between. The germline V gene has CDR1 MGHRA and CDR2 YSYEKL.

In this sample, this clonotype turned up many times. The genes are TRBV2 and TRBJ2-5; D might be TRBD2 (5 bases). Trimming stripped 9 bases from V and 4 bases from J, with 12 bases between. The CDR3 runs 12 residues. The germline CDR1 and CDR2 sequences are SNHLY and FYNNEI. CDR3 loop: CASGSGRETQYF. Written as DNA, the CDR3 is TGTGCCAGTGGGAGTGGCAGAGAGACCCAGTACTTC.

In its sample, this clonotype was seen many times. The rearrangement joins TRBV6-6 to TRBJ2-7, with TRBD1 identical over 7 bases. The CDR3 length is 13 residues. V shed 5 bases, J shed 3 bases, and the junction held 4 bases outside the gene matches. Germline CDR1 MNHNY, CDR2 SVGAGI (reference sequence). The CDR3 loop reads CASSQGVGYEQYF. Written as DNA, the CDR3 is TGTGCCAGCAGTCAGGGGGTCGGCTACGAGCAGTACTTC.

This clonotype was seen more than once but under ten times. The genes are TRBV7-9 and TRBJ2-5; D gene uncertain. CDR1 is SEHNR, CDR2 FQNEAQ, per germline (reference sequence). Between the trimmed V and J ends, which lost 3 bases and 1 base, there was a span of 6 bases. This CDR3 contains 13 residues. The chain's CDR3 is CASSLLRQETQYF. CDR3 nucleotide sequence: TGTGCCAGCAGCTTGCTGCGCCAAGAGACCCAGTACTTC.

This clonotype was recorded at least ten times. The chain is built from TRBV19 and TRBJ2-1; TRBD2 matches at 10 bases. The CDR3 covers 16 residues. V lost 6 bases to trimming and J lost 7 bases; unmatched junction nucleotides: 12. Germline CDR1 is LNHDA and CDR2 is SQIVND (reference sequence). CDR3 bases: TGTGCCAGTAGCACCCCCGCTAGCGGGAGTGTAAATGAGCAGTTCTTC. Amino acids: CASSTPASGSVNEQFF.